The 2 T cell receptor beta chains below come from one sample, sequenced in a study of PD-L1 blockade in urothelial cancer. Generated by immunoSEQ multiplex PCR, the TCRdb table keeps only in-frame clones and is missing some. The table has around 57,000 clones, about 81% seen once; the top ten hold around 1.6%. Time point given: pretreatment peripheral blood. Material: PBMCs, obtained around atezolizumab (anti-PD-L1) treatment. These receptors were taken from a man between 65 and 85 years old with urothelial cancer.

The rearrangement uses TRBV9 and TRBJ2-5; D not certain. The germline V gene encodes CDR1 SGDLS and CDR2 YYNGEE. The ends were cut back, 3 bases at V and 4 bases at J, with 10 bases in the middle. The CDR3 covers 13 residues. As DNA, the CDR3 is TGTGCCAGCAGCGCCGGAGAGGTAGAGACCCAGTACTTC. Residues: CASSAGEVETQYF.

The chain recombines TRBV10-3 with TRBJ2-2; D is uncertain. Germline assignment: CDR1 ENHRY and CDR2 SYGVKD. The ends were cut back, 0 bases at V and 7 bases at J, with 9 bases in the middle. This CDR3 is 14 amino acids long. The CDR3 nucleotides read TGTGCCATCAGTGAGTCGAAACTCGGCGGGGAGCTGTTTTTT. It translates to CAISESKLGGELFF.